This T cell receptor beta chain was recorded in a study of blood T cell repertoires in COVID-19. This clone is a singleton in its sample. Sequenced by immunoSEQ multiplex PCR; TCRdb stores in-frame clones only, minus some. This table has 64,000 or so clones, approximately 85% appearing once. The CDR3 sequence is 13 residues long. Trimming cost V 7 bases and J 3 bases, with 11 bases left between them. Germline values: CDR1 LNHDA, CDR2 SQIVND (reference sequence). The chain is built from TRBV19 and TRBJ2-3, with D maybe TRBD2 (5 bases). The specimen sequenced was peripheral blood. The clonotype was recovered from a human donor in a cohort sampled during active COVID-19. The CDR3 region has the DNA TGTGCCAGTACCGGACTGATAACAGATACGCAGTATTTT. This encodes CASTGLITDTQYF.